This TCR beta chain stems from a study of CD8 T cells in ankylosing spondylitis. Study-wide findings and caveats: Several of the motif variants were reported before in synovial fluid and blood from reactive arthritis.

TCRdb reprocessed the 5' RACE reads with MiXCR, giving one entry per CDR3 protein. The profile covers 250,000 to 300,000 distinct CDR3 sequences, with about 20% appearing a single time and roughly 8% taken by the ten largest. V lost 5 bases and J 0 bases, leaving 11 bases between the germline ends. Germline V gene lookup returns CDR1 SGHTA and CDR2 FQGTGA. This CDR3 is 15 amino acids long. This clonotype was counted many times. Its antigen is unknown. This receptor was identified in a male donor with ankylosing spondylitis or in good health (not recorded which). The chain combines TRBV7-3 with TRBJ2-1; D not resolved. Sample: blood, either unsorted or a sorted T cell fraction (not recorded which). CDR3 sequence reads: CASSPLGPSYNEQFF. In DNA, the CDR3 is TGTGCCAGCAGCCCCCTTGGGCCCTCCTACAATGAGCAGTTCTTC.